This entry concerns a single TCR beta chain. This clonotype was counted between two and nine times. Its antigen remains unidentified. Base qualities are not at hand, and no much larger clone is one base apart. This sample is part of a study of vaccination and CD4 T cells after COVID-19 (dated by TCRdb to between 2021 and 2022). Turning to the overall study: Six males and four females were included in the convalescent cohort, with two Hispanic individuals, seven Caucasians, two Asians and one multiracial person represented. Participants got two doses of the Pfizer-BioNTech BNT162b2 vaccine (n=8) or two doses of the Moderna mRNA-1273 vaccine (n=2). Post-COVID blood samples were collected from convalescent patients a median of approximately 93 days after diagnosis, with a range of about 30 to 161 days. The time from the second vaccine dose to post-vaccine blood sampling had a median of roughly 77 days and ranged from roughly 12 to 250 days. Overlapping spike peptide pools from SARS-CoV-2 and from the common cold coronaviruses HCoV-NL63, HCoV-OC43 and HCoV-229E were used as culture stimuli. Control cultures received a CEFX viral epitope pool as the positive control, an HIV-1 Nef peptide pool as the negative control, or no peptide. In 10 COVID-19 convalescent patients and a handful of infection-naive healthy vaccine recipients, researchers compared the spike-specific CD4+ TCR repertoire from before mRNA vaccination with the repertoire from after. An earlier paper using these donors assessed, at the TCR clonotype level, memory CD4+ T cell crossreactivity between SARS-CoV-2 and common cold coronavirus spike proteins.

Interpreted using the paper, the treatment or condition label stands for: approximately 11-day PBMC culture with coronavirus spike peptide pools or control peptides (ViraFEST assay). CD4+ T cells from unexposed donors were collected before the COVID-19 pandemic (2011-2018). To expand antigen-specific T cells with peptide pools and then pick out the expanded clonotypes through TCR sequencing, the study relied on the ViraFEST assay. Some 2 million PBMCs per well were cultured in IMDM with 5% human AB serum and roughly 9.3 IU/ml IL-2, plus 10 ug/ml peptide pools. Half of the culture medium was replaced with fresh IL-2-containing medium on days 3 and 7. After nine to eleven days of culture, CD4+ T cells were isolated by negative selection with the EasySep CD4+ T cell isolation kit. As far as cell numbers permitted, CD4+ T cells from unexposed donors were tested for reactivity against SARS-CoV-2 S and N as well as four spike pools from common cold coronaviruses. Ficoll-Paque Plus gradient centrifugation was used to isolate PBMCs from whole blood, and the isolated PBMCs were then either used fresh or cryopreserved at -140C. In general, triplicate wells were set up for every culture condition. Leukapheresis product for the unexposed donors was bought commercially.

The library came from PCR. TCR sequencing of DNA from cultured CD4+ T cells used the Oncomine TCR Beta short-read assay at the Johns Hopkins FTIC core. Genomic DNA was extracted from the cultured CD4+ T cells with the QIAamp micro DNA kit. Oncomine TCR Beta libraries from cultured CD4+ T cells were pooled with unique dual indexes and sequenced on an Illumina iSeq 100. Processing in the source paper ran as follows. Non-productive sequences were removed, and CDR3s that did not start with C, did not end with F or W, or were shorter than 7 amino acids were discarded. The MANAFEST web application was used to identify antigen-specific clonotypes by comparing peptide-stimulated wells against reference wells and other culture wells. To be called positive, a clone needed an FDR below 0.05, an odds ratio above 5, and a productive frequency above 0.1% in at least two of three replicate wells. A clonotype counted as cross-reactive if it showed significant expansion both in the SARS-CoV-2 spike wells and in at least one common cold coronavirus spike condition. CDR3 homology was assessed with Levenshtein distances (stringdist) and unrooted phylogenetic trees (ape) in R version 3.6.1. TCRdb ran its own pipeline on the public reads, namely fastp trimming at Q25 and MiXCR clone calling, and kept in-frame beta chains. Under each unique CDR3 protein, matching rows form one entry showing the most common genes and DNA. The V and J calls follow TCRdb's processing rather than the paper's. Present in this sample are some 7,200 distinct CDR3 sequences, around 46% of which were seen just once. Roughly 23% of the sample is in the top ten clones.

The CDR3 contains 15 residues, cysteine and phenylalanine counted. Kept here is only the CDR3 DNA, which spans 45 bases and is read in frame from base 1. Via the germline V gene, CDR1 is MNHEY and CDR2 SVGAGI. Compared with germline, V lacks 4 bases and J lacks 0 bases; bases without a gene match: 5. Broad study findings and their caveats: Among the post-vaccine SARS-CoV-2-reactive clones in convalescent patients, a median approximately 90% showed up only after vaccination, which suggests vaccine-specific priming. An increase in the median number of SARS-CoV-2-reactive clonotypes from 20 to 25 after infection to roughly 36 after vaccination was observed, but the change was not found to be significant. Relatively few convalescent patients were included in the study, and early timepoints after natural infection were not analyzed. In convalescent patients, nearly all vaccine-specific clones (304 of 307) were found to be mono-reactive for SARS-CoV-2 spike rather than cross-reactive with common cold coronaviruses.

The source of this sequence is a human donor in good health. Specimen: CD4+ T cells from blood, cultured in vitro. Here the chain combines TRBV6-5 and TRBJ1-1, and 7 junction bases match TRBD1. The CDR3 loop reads CASSFLDRVNTEAFF. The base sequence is TGTGCCAGCAGTTTTCTCGACAGGGTGAACACTGAAGCTTTCTTT.